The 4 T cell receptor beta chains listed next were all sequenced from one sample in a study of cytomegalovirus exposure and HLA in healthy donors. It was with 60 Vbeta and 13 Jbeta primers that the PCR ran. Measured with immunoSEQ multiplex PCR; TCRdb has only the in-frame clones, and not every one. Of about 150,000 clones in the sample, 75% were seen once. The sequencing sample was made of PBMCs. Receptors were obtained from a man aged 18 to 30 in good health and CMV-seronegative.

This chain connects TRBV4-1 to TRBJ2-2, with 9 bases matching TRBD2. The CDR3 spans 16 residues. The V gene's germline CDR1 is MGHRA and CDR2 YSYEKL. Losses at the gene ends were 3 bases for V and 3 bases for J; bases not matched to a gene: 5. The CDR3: CASSHLGLADTGELFF. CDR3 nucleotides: TGCGCCAGCAGCCACCTGGGACTAGCTGACACCGGGGAGCTGTTTTTT.

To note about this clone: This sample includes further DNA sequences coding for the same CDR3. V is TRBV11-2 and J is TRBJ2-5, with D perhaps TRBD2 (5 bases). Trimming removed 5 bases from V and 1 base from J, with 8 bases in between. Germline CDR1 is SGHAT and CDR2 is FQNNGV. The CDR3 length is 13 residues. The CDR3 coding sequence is TGTGCCAGCAGCCTAGGACTCCAAGAGACCCAGTACTTC. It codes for CASSLGLQETQYF.

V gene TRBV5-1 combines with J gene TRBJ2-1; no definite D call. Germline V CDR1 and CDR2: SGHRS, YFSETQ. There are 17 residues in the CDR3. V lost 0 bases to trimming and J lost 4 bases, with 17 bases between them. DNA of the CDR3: TGCGCCAGCAGCTTGGGAACCGTGAACGCGGCGTACAATGAGCAGTTCTTC. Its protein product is CASSLGTVNAAYNEQFF.

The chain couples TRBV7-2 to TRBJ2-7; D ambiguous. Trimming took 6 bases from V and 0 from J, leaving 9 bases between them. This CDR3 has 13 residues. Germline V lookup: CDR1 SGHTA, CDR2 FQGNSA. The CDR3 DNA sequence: TGTGCCAGCAGGTCCTACCTCTCCTACGAGCAGTACTTC. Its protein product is CASRSYLSYEQYF.